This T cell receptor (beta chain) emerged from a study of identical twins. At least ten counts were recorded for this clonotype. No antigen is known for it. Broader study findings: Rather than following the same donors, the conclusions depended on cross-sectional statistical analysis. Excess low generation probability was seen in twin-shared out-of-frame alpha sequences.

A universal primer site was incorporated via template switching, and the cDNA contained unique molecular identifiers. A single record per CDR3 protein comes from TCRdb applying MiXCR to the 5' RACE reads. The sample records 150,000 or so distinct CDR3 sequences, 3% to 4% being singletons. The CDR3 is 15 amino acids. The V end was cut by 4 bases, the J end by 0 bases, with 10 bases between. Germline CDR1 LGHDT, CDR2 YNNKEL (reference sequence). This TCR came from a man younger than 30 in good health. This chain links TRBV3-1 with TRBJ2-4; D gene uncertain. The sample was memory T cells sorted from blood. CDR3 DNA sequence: TGTGCCAGCAGCCCGCTTGCCGGAGCCAAAAACATTCAGTACTTC. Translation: CASSPLAGAKNIQYF.